This T cell receptor (beta chain) was documented in a study of blood T cell dynamics during melanoma immunotherapy. Sequenced by immunoSEQ multiplex PCR; TCRdb stores in-frame clones only, minus some. This table has about 9,600 clones, about 85% appearing once. J was trimmed by 9 bases and V by 3 bases; bases with no gene match: 7. The CDR3 loop spans 15 amino acids. The germline gives CDR1 MNHNS, CDR2 SASEGT. Time point specified: pre-treatment baseline. The V and J genes are TRBV6-1 and TRBJ2-1; 11 nucleotides line up with TRBD2. The sample was blood, taken from a patient treated with checkpoint blockade. The receptor was derived from a human donor with melanoma. This CDR3 is CASSDRSGGASEQFF. The DNA for the CDR3 is TGTGCCAGCAGTGATCGTAGCGGGGGGGCTTCTGAGCAGTTCTTC.